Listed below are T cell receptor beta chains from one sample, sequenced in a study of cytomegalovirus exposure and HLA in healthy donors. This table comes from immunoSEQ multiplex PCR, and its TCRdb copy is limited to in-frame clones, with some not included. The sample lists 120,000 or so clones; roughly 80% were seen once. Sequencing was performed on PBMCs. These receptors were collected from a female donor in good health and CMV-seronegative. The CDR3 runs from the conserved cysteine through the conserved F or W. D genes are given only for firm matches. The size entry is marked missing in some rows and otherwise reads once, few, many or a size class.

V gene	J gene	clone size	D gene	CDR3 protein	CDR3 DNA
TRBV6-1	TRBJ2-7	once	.	CASSEWDWAPGISYEQYF	TGTGCCAGCAGTGAGTGGGATTGGGCTCCAGGGATTTCCTACGAGCAGTACTTC
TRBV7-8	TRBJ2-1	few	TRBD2	CASSLAGLAGGYNEQFF	TGTGCCAGCAGCTTAGCGGGACTAGCGGGAGGATACAATGAGCAGTTCTTC
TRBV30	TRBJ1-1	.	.	CAWSVGSSITEAFF	TGTGCCTGGAGTGTCGGGTCGAGCATCACTGAAGCTTTCTTT
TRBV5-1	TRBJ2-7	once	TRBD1	CASSKGTESSYEQYF	TGCGCCAGCAGCAAAGGGACAGAGAGCTCCTACGAGCAGTACTTC
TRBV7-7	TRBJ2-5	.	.	CASSQGGGETQYF	TGTGCCAGCAGCCAGGGGGGCGGGGAGACCCAGTACTTC
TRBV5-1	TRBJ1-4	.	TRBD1	CASSLGLDRVGEKLFF	TGCGCCAGCAGCTTGGGCCTCGACAGGGTGGGGGAAAAACTGTTTTTT
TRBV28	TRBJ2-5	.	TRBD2	CASSPGGEETQYF	TGTGCCAGCTCCCCTGGGGGGGAAGAGACCCAGTACTTC
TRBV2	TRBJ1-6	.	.	CASKLTVNNSPLHF	TGTGCCAGCAAGTTGACAGTCAATAATTCACCCCTCCACTTT
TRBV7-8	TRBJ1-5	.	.	CASSPQGLNQPQHF	TGTGCCAGCAGCCCACAGGGCCTCAATCAGCCCCAGCATTTT
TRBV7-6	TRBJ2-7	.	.	CASSSSSYEQYF	TGTGCCAGCAGCTCCTCCTCCTACGAGCAGTACTTC
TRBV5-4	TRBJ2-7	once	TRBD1	CASSSGTGPYEQYF	TGTGCCAGCAGCTCTGGGACAGGCCCCTACGAGCAGTACTTC
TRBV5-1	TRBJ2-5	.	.	CASMSTGRETQYF	TGCGCCAGCATGAGTACAGGGCGAGAGACCCAGTACTTC
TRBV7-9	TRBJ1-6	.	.	CASSLAAGHPGGHSPLHF	TGTGCCAGCAGCTTAGCCGCGGGACATCCGGGGGGCCATTCACCCCTCCACTTT
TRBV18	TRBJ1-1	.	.	CASSMLRTEAFF	TGTGCCAGCTCAATGCTGCGGACTGAAGCTTTCTTT
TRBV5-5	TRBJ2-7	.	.	CASVTPTYEQYF	TGTGCCAGCGTCACTCCAACCTACGAGCAGTACTTC
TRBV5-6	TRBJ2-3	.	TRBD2	CASSLARGGIADTQYF	TGTGCCAGCAGCTTGGCGCGGGGGGGCATCGCAGATACGCAGTATTTT
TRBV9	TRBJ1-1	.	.	CASSVGGTEAFF	TGTGCCAGCAGCGTAGGAGGCACTGAAGCTTTCTTT
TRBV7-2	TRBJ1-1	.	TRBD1	CASSGQGGSTEAFF	TGTGCCAGCAGCGGACAGGGAGGGAGCACTGAAGCTTTCTTT
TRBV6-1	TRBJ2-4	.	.	CASSEGDRLKNIQYF	TGTGCCAGCAGTGAAGGTGACAGGCTGAAAAACATTCAGTACTTC
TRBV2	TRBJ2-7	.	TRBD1	CASSAGDSSYEQYF	TGTGCCAGCAGTGCCGGGGACAGTTCCTACGAGCAGTACTTC
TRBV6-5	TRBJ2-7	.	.	CASRPVLSGEQYF	TGTGCCAGCAGACCCGTATTGTCGGGAGAGCAGTACTTC
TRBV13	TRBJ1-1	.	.	CASSLGRFMNTEAFF	TGTGCCAGCAGCTTAGGGCGGTTCATGAACACTGAAGCTTTCTTT
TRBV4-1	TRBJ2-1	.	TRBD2	CASSQAPSGSPYNEQFF	TGCGCCAGCAGCCAGGCCCCTAGCGGGAGTCCCTACAATGAGCAGTTCTTC
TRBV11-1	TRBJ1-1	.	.	CASSLRGANTEAFF	TGTGCCAGCAGCTTGCGGGGTGCGAACACTGAAGCTTTCTTT
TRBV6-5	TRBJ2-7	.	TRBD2	CATTWGGEQYF	TGTGCCACCACTTGGGGGGGCGAGCAGTACTTC
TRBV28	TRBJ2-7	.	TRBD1	CASSWDRGNYEQYF	TGTGCCAGCAGTTGGGACAGGGGGAACTACGAGCAGTACTTC
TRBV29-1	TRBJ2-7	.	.	CSVGTSFEQYF	TGCAGCGTCGGTACTAGTTTCGAGCAGTACTTC
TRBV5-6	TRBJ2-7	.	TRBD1	CASSFRGSTYEQYF	TGTGCCAGCAGCTTCAGGGGGTCTACCTACGAGCAGTACTTC
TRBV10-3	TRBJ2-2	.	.	CAISEGLANTGELFF	TGTGCCATCAGTGAGGGCCTCGCGAACACCGGGGAGCTGTTTTTT
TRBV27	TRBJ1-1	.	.	CASRDRGTEAFF	TGTGCCAGCAGAGACCGGGGCACTGAAGCTTTCTTT
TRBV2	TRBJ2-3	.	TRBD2	CASRKERGAGTDTQYF	TGTGCCAGCAGAAAAGAGCGGGGGGCCGGAACAGATACGCAGTATTTT
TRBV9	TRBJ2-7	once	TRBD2	CASSGLAGGPYEQYF	TGTGCCAGCAGCGGCCTAGCGGGGGGACCCTACGAGCAGTACTTC
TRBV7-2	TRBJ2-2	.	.	CASSLLQGTGELFF	TGTGCCAGCAGCTTACTCCAGGGCACCGGGGAGCTGTTTTTT
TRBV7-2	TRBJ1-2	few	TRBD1	CASSSGPGTGGGYTF	TGTGCCAGCAGCTCGGGGCCCGGGACAGGGGGAGGCTACACCTTC
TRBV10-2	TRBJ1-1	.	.	CARGAESPNTEAFF	TGCGCCCGGGGGGCCGAAAGTCCGAACACTGAAGCTTTCTTT
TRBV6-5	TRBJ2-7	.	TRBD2	CASSLTSGSSYEQYF	TGTGCCAGCAGTTTGACTAGCGGAAGCTCCTACGAGCAGTACTTC
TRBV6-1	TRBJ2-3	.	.	CASPPQLPTDTQYF	TGTGCCAGCCCCCCGCAGTTGCCCACAGATACGCAGTATTTT
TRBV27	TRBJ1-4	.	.	CASSFGPDPSEKLFF	TGTGCCAGCAGTTTTGGTCCAGATCCATCTGAAAAACTGTTTTTT
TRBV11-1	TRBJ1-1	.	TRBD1	CASSDRGTGANTEAFF	TGTGCCAGCAGCGATAGGGGGACAGGGGCAAACACTGAAGCTTTCTTT
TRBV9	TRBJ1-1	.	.	CASSVRPRITEAFF	TGTGCCAGCAGCGTACGTCCTCGTATCACTGAGGCTTTCTTT
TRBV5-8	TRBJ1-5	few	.	CASSLVVQPQHF	TGTGCCAGCAGCTTGGTCGTTCAGCCCCAGCATTTT
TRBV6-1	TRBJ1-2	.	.	CASSEAVRSGGYTF	TGTGCCAGCAGTGAAGCCGTTCGCTCCGGGGGCTACACCTTC
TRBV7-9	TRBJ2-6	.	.	CASSTRQHRAANGLTF	TGTGCCAGCAGCACACGCCAACACAGGGCTGCCAACGGCCTGACTTTC